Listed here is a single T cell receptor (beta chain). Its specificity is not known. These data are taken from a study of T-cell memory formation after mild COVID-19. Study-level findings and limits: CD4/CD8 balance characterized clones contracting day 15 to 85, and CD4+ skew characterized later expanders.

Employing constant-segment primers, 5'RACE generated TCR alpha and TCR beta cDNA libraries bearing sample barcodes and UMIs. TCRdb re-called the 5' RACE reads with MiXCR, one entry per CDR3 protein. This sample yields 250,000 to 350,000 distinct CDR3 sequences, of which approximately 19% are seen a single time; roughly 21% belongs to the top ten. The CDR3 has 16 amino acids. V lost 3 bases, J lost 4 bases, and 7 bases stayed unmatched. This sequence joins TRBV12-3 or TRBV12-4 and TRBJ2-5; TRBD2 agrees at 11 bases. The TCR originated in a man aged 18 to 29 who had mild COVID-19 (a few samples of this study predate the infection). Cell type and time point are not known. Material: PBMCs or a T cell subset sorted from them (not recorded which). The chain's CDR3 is CASSLGTSGRRETQYF. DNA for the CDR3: TGTGCCAGCAGTTTGGGAACTAGCGGGAGAAGAGAGACCCAGTACTTC.